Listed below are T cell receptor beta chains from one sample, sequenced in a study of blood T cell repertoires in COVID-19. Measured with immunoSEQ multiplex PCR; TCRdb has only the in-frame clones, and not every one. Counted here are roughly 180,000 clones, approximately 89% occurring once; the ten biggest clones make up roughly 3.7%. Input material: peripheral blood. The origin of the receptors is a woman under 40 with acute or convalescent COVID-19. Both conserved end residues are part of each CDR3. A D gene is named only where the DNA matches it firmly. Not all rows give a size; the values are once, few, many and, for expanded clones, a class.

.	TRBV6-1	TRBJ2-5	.	CASSEGGQLFGETQYF	TGTGCCAGCAGTGAAGGAGGGCAGTTGTTCGGCGAGACCCAGTACTTC
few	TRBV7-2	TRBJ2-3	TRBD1	CASSSDRGADTQYF	TGTGCCAGCAGCTCGGACAGGGGAGCAGATACGCAGTATTTT
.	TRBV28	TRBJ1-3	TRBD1	CASSPPGQHSGNTIYF	TGTGCCAGCAGCCCACCGGGACAGCACTCTGGAAACACCATATATTTT
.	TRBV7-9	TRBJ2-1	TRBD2	CASSSGTSGYNEQFF	TGTGCCAGCAGTTCCGGGACTAGCGGGTACAATGAGCAGTTCTTC
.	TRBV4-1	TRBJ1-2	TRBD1	CASSQAHGQAYGYTF	TGCGCCAGCAGCCAAGCCCACGGACAGGCCTATGGCTACACCTTC
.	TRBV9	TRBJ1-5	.	CASSADRNQPQHF	TGTGCCAGCAGCGCCGACAGGAATCAGCCCCAGCATTTT
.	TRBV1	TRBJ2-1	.	CTSSQVIASPYNEQFF	TGCACCAGCAGCCAAGTCATAGCATCCCCTTACAATGAGCAGTTCTTC
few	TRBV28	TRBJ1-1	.	CASSLYSRAFF	TGTGCCAGCAGCCTATACTCTCGGGCTTTCTTT
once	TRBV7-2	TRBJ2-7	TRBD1	CASSLDATGSSYEQYF	TGTGCCAGCAGCTTAGATGCGACAGGGAGCTCCTACGAGCAGTACTTC
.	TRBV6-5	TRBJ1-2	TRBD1	CASSQGALTYTF	TGTGCCAGCAGTCAGGGGGCACTTACCTACACCTTC
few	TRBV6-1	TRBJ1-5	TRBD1	CASSEDGQGYQPQHF	TGTGCCAGCAGTGAAGATGGACAGGGCTATCAGCCCCAGCATTTT
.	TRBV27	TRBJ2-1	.	CASSLTATPYNEQFF	TGTGCCAGTAGTTTAACTGCTACGCCCTACAATGAGCAGTTCTTC
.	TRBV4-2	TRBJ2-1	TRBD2	CASSQAIGTSGRYEQFF	TGTGCCAGCAGCCAAGCAATTGGGACTAGCGGGAGATACGAGCAGTTCTTC
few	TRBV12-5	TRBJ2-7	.	CASGLLSSEQYF	TGTGCTAGTGGCCTCCTTTCGAGCGAGCAGTACTTC
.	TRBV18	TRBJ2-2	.	CASSPGNPANTGELFF	TGTGCCAGCTCACCGGGCAATCCCGCGAACACCGGGGAGCTGTTTTTT
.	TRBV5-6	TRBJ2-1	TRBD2	CASSFQAGGYNEQFF	TGTGCCAGCAGCTTTCAAGCGGGAGGGTACAATGAGCAGTTCTTC
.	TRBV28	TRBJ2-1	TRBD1	CASTTGGFYNEQFF	TGTGCCAGCACGACAGGGGGTTTTTACAATGAGCAGTTCTTC
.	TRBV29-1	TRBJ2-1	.	CSAQAGYLNEQFF	TGCAGCGCCCAAGCCGGTTATTTGAATGAGCAGTTCTTC
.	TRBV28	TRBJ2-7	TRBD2	CASSTLSGGSYEQYF	TGTGCCAGCAGTACCCTTAGCGGGGGGTCCTACGAGCAGTACTTC
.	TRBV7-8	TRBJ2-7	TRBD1	CASSFRTGLSYEQYF	TGTGCCAGCAGCTTTCGGACAGGGCTCTCCTACGAGCAGTACTTC
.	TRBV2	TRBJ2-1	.	CASRAGLAFAEQFF	TGTGCCAGCAGGGCCGGGCTAGCTTTTGCCGAGCAGTTCTTC
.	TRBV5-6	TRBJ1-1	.	CASSLNSEAFF	TGTGCCAGCAGCTTGAACAGTGAAGCTTTCTTT
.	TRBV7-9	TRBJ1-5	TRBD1	CASSYTGGNQPQHF	TGTGCCAGCAGCTACACAGGGGGAAACCAGCCCCAGCATTTT
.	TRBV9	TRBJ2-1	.	CASSARLGYNEQFF	TGTGCCAGCAGCGCAAGACTAGGATACAATGAGCAGTTCTTC
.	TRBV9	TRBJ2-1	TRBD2	CASSASGLVYNEQFF	TGTGCCAGCAGCGCTAGCGGGCTAGTCTACAATGAGCAGTTCTTC
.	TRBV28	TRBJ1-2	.	CASSTNYGYTF	TGTGCCAGCTCCACTAACTATGGCTACACCTTC
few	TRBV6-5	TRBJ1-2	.	CASGLTGANYGYTF	TGTGCCAGCGGACTGACAGGAGCTAACTATGGCTACACCTTC
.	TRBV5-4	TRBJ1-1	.	CASSSPTETLNTEAFF	TGTGCCAGCAGCTCGCCGACAGAAACATTGAACACTGAAGCTTTCTTT
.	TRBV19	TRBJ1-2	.	CATRVSDYGYTF	TGTGCCACCAGGGTCTCGGACTATGGCTACACCTTC
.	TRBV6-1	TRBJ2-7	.	CASSDLAIALQYF	TGTGCCAGCAGTGATTTAGCGATTGCCCTCCAGTACTTC
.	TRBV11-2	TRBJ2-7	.	CASSEPGLKYEQYF	TGTGCCAGCAGCGAGCCGGGATTGAAATACGAGCAGTACTTC
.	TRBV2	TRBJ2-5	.	CASSGVLRATQYF	TGTGCCAGCAGTGGGGTATTGAGGGCGACCCAGTACTTC
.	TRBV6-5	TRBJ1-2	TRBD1	CASSYRDRGGYGYTF	TGTGCCAGCAGTTACCGGGACAGGGGGGGATATGGCTACACCTTC
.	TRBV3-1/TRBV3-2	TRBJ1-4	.	CASSQSGGGEKLFF	TGTGCCAGCAGCCAATCGGGAGGGGGTGAAAAACTGTTTTTT
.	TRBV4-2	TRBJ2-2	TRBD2	CASSQGWGSGETGELFF	TGTGCCAGCAGCCAAGGGTGGGGTAGCGGGGAAACCGGGGAGCTGTTTTTT
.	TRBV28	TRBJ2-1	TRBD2	CASSPGTSGYNEQFF	TGTGCCAGCAGTCCGGGGACTAGCGGTTACAATGAGCAGTTCTTC
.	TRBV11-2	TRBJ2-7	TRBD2	CASTWTSSSHEQYF	TGTGCCAGCACCTGGACTAGCAGTTCCCACGAGCAGTACTTC
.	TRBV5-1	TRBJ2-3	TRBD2	CASRFLAGPEGDTQYF	TGCGCCAGCAGATTCCTAGCGGGGCCCGAGGGAGATACGCAGTATTTT
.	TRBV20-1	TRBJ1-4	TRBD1	CSASYRQGVLREKLFF	TGCAGTGCTAGTTATAGACAGGGAGTCCTTAGAGAAAAACTGTTTTTT
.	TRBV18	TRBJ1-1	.	CASSPFGFSNTEAFF	TGTGCCAGCTCCCCTTTCGGTTTCTCAAACACTGAAGCTTTCTTT
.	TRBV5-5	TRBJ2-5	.	CASSSGLTETQYF	TGTGCCAGCAGCTCGGGATTGACGGAGACCCAGTACTTC
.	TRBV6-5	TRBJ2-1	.	CASNTGGMVHEQFF	TGTGCCAGCAATACAGGAGGGATGGTTCATGAGCAGTTCTTC